The T cell receptor beta chain described here comes from a study of T cell repertoires in cytomegalovirus infection. On the study more broadly: Carrying CMV and the relevant HLA type showed in public TCR beta signatures.

TCRdb reprocessed the reads with MiXCR, giving one entry per CDR3 protein. The data hold 200,000 to 250,000 distinct CDR3 sequences, with roughly an eighth observed a single time. This clonotype was detected many times. Germline V gene sequence: CDR1 MNHEY, CDR2 SMNVEV (reference sequence). V lost 5 bases to trimming and J lost 3 bases, with 17 bases between them. CDR3 length equals 16 residues. V usage is TRBV27 and J usage is TRBJ2-1; possibly TRBD2 for D (6 bases). The receptor's source is a human donor in good health (CMV status not recorded). Some clones in this sample may be carry-over from other donors' samples. The sequenced sample was PBMCs. CDR3 region: CASSRLRDSIYNEQFF. The CDR3 DNA follows: TGTGCCAGCAGTCGCCTTAGGGACTCCATCTACAATGAGCAGTTCTTC.